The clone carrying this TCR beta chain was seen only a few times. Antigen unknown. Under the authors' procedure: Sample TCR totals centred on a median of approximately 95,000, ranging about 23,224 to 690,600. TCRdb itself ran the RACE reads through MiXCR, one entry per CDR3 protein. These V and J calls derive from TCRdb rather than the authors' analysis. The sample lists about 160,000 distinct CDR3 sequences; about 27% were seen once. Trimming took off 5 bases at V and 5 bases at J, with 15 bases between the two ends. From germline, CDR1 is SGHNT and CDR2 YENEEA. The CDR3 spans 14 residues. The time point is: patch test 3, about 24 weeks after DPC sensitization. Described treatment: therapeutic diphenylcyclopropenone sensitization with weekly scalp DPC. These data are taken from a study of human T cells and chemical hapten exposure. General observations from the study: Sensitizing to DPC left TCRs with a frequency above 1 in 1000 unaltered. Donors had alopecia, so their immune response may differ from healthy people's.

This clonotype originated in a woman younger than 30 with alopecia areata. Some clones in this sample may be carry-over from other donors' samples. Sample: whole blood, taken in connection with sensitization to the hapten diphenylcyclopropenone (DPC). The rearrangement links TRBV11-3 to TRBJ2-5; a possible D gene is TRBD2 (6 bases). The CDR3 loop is CASSEEGFPETQYF. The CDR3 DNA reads TGTGCCAGCAGCGAGGAGGGATTTCCGGAGACCCAGTACTTC.